The 19 T cell receptor beta chains below were found in one sample sequenced in a study of OX40 agonist ivuxolimab in advanced cancers. Sequencing used immunoSEQ multiplex PCR; TCRdb keeps in-frame clones, though not all of them. The sample lists roughly 56,000 clones; roughly 88% were seen once. The starting material was CD4+ or CD8+ T cells sorted from blood, obtained in a trial of the OX40 agonist ivuxolimab. These receptors came from an adult with an advanced solid tumor such as melanoma, head and neck, liver or kidney cancer.

A few counts support this clone. The rearrangement links TRBV5-6 to TRBJ1-1, with D perhaps TRBD1 (5 bases). V lost 2 bases and J lost 3, with 14 bases in between. In germline, CDR1 is SGHDT, CDR2 YYEEEE. This CDR3 region has 15 residues. CDR3: CASSFGGTRDTEAFF. In nucleotides, the CDR3 is TGTGCCAGCAGCTTTGGGGGGACGAGGGACACTGAAGCTTTCTTT.

This sequence joins TRBV6-5 and TRBJ2-1; no reliable D call. The CDR3 is 13 residues long. V lost 2 bases and J lost 2, with 4 bases in between. Germline V gene sequence: CDR1 MNHEY, CDR2 SVGAGI. The CDR3 region is CASSYPPYNEQFF. Here the CDR3 DNA reads TGTGCCAGCAGTTACCCCCCCTACAATGAGCAGTTCTTC.

The chain couples TRBV6-6 to TRBJ2-5; D possibly corresponds to TRBD2 (5 bases). Germline loops: CDR1 MNHNY, CDR2 SVGAGI (reference sequence). CDR3 length: 13 residues. The V gene lost 2 bases and the J gene lost 7 bases, with 11 bases spanning the gap. The CDR3 region is CASSYGSEGTQYF. The CDR3 region has the DNA TGTGCCAGCAGTTACGGTTCCGAGGGGACCCAGTACTTC.

J is TRBJ2-1 and V is TRBV2; no clear D. Germline V gene sequence: CDR1 SNHLY, CDR2 FYNNEI. V lost 6 bases to trimming and J lost 10 bases, with 19 bases between them. The CDR3 covers 14 residues. The CDR3 reads CASSRPGTMGEQFF. CDR3 DNA: TGTGCCAGCAGCCGGCCGGGCACTATGGGGGAGCAGTTCTTC.

V gene TRBV30 combines with J gene TRBJ1-3; D unresolved. Germline V gives CDR1 GTSNPN, CDR2 SVGIG (reference sequence). The CDR3 is 13 amino acids. The V gene lost 2 bases and the J gene lost 5 bases, with 10 bases spanning the gap. In DNA form, the CDR3 reads TGTGCCTGGAGTCCCGGGCACCGAAACACCATATATTTT. Protein product: CAWSPGHRNTIYF.

This rearrangement joins TRBV5-6 to TRBJ1-1; D uncertain. The germline V gene has CDR1 SGHDT and CDR2 YYEEEE. This CDR3 region has 14 residues. Trimming pared 2 bases from V and 1 base from J, leaving 9 bases between. CDR3 in amino acids: CASSFGLTNTEAFF. The CDR3 DNA reads as TGTGCCAGCAGCTTTGGACTTACGAACACTGAAGCTTTCTTT.

The chain joins TRBV6-1 to TRBJ2-3; no clear D. V lost 5 bases, J lost 2 bases, and 14 bases lay in between. The CDR3 spans 15 residues. CDR1 and CDR2 from the germline V gene are MNHNS and SASEGT. This CDR3 is CASSRLQTSTDTQYF. CDR3 DNA: TGTGCCAGCAGTAGGTTACAGACCTCCACAGATACGCAGTATTTT.

This clone was observed a few times. The V gene is TRBV6-4, the J gene TRBJ2-3, with TRBD1 as a possible D gene (5 bases). V shed 7 bases and J shed 2 bases, with 13 bases lying between them. Germline CDR1 reads MRHNA; CDR2 reads SNTAGT. The CDR3 is 14 residues long. The CDR3 DNA follows: TGTGCCAGCAAGCAGGGTTCCACCACAGATACGCAGTATTTT. This gives the protein CASKQGSTTDTQYF.

The chain carries TRBV14 and TRBJ2-3; no clear D gene. The CDR3 extends over 15 amino acids. Germline CDR1 is SGHDN and CDR2 is FVKESK. Trimming removed 0 bases at V and 4 bases at J, with 11 bases between. The CDR3 is CASSQDLHGPDTQYF. The DNA for the CDR3 is TGTGCCAGCAGCCAAGATTTACACGGCCCAGATACGCAGTATTTT.

A single count supports this clone. This chain joins TRBV10-3 and TRBJ1-2, with 8 bases lining up with TRBD1. The CDR3 covers 13 residues. The germline CDR1 and CDR2 sequences are ENHRY and SYGVKD. Losses at the gene ends were 10 bases for V and 2 bases for J; bases not matched to a gene: 6. CDR3 sequence (DNA): TGTGCCACTCGGACAGGGACGAACTATGGCTACACCTTC. Its protein product is CATRTGTNYGYTF.

Comments on this clone: One end of the junction fails to match germline, which may point to a read error. The V gene is TRBV7-7, the J gene TRBJ2-1; tentative D call: TRBD1 (6 bases). The CDR3 has 15 residues. Germline CDR1 SSHAT, CDR2 FNYEAQ (reference sequence). The CDR3 loop is CASSLEQGLGGEQFF. CDR3 in DNA: TGTGCTAGCAGCTTAGAGCAGGGGCTTGGTGGTGAGCAGTTCTTC.

This sequence joins TRBV10-3 and TRBJ2-3; D might be TRBD1 (6 bases). The CDR3 totals 14 residues. Germline V lookup: CDR1 ENHRY, CDR2 SYGVKD. The V end lost 0 bases, the J end lost 3 bases, and 7 bases lay between the germline ends. CDR3 DNA: TGTGCCATCAGTGAGTCAACAGGGACAGATACGCAGTATTTT. Its translation: CAISESTGTDTQYF.

In its sample, this clone was seen a few times. This chain uses TRBV5-1 with TRBJ1-3; weak D call: TRBD1 (5 bases). CDR3 length: 16 amino acids. The germline V gene has CDR1 SGHRS and CDR2 YFSETQ. V lost 3 bases, J lost 0 bases, and 13 bases lay in between. CDR3 loop: CASSSDGARSGNTIYF. The CDR3, as DNA: TGCGCCAGCAGCTCCGACGGGGCTCGCTCTGGAAACACCATATATTTT. The variable domain in full, completed from reference TRBV5-1 and TRBJ1-3, reads KAGVTQTPRYLIKTRGQQVTLSCSPISGHRSVSWYQQTPGQGLQFLFEYFSETQRNKGNFPGRFSGRQFSNSRSEMNVSTLELGDSALYLCASSSDGARSGNTIYFGEGSWLTVV.

For the CDR3, the DNA is TGTGCCAGCAGTTACAGCGTGGGAGGCAGCTATGGCTACACCTTC. Translating gives CASSYSVGGSYGYTF. The chain is built from TRBV6-6 and TRBJ1-2; D remains unclear. Per the germline V gene, CDR1 is MNHNY and CDR2 is SVGAGI (reference sequence). The CDR3 loop spans 15 amino acids. V was clipped by 2 bases and J by 4 bases, with 14 bases between them.

In its sample, this clone was seen once. V usage is TRBV7-8 and J usage is TRBJ1-2; TRBD1 matches 12 bases. The CDR3 extends over 15 amino acids. Germline V gives CDR1 SGHVS, CDR2 FQNEAQ. After removal of 2 bases from V and 6 bases from J, the junction contained 4 bases not matched to a gene. The CDR3 is CASSLWGQGANGYTF. As DNA, the CDR3 is TGTGCCAGCAGCTTATGGGGACAGGGGGCGAATGGCTACACCTTC.

The chain links TRBV27 to TRBJ2-5; 9 positions match TRBD1. The J call is doubtful: the DNA matches TRBJ2-7 better. The CDR3 covers 14 residues. Germline CDR1 reads MNHEY; CDR2 reads SMNVEV (reference sequence). Here the CDR3 reads CASSIDRGTYEQYF. In DNA form, the CDR3 reads TGTGCCAGCAGCATAGACAGGGGGACTTACGAGCAGTACTTC.

The chain links TRBV11-3 to TRBJ2-1, with 10 bases matching TRBD1. The CDR3 contains 15 residues. The junction had 1 base not matched to a gene; V was cut back by 3 bases and J by 2 bases. Germline values: CDR1 SGHNT, CDR2 YENEEA. The CDR3 sequence is CASSLGTGAYNEQFF. CDR3 coding DNA: TGTGCCAGCAGCTTGGGGACAGGGGCCTACAATGAGCAGTTCTTC.

The V and J genes are TRBV27 and TRBJ1-6, with 8 bases aligning to TRBD1. Losses at the gene ends were 2 bases for V and 8 bases for J; bases not matched to a gene: 2. The germline V gene has CDR1 MNHEY and CDR2 SMNVEV (reference sequence). The CDR3 length is 14 residues. In DNA, the CDR3 is TGTGCCAGCAGTTTAACAGGGGGTGATTCACCCCTCCACTTT. Translation gives CASSLTGGDSPLHF.

The chain combines TRBV6-5 with TRBJ1-1; D is ambiguous. Germline CDR1 is MNHEY and CDR2 is SVGAGI. The CDR3 spans 13 residues. Trimming shortened V by 7 bases and J by 5 bases, and 14 bases separated the two germline ends. The CDR3 DNA follows: TGTGCCAGCATCGGGTTGGGTTTTACTGAAGCTTTCTTT. The encoded protein is CASIGLGFTEAFF.